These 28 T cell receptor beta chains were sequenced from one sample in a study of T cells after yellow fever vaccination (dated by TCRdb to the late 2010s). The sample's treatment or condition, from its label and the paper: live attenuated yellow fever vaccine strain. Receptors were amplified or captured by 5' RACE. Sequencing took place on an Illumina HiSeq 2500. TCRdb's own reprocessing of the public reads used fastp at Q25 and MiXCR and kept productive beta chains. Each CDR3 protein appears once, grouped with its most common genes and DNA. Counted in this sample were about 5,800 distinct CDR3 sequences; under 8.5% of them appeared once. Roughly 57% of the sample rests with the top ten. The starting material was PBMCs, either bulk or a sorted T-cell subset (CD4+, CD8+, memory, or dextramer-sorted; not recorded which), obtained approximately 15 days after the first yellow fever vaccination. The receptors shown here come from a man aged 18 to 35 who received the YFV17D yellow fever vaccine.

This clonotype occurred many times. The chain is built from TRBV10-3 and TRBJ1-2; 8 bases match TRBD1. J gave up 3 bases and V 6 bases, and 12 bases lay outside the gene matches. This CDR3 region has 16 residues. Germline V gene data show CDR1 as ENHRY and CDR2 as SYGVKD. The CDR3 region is CAIRHSRDRPDYGYTF. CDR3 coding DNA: TGTGCCATCAGACACAGCCGGGACAGGCCCGACTATGGCTACACCTTC.

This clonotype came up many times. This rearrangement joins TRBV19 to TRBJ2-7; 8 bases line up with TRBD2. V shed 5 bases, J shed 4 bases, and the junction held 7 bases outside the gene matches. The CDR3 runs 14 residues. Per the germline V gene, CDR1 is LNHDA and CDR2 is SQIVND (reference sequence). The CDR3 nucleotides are TGTGCCAGTAGTCCGTCTAGCGGGCCATACGAGCAGTACTTC. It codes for CASSPSSGPYEQYF.

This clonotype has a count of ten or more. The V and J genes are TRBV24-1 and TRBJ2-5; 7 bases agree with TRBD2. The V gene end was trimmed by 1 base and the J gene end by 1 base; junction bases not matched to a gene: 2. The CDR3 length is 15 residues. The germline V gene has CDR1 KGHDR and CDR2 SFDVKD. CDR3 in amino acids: CATSDFRGVQETQYF. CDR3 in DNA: TGTGCCACCAGTGATTTCCGGGGGGTCCAAGAGACCCAGTACTTC.

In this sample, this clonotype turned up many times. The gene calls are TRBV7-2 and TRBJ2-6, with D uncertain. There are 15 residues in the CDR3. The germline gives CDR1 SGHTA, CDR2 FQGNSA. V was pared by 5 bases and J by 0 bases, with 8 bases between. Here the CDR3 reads CASSPQYSGANVLTF. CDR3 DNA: TGTGCCAGCAGCCCCCAGTACTCTGGGGCCAACGTCCTGACTTTC.

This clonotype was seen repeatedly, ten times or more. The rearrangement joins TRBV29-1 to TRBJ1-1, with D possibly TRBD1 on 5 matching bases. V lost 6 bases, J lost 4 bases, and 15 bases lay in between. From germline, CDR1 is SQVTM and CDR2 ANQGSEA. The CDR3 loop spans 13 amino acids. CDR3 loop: CSVVRWGGTEAFF. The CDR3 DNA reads TGCAGCGTCGTCCGGTGGGGCGGCACTGAAGCTTTCTTT.

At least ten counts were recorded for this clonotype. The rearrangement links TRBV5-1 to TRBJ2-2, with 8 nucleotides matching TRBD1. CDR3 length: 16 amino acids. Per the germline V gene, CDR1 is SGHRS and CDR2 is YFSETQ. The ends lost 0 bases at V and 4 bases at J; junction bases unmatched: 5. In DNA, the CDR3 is TGCGCCAGCAGCTTGGACAGGGGGTTAACCACCGGGGAGCTGTTTTTT. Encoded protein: CASSLDRGLTTGELFF.

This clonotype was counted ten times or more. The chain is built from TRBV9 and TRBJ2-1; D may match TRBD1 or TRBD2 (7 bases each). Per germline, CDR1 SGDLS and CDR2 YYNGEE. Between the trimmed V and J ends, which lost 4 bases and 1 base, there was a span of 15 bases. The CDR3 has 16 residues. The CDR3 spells CASSRGEGASYNEQFF. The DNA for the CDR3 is TGTGCCAGCAGCAGAGGGGAGGGGGCTTCCTACAATGAGCAGTTCTTC.

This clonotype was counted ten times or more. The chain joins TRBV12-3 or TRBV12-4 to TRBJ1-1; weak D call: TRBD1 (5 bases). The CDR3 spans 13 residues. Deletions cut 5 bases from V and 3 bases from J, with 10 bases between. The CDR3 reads CASSDRGDTEAFF. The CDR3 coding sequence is TGTGCCAGCAGTGATAGGGGAGACACTGAAGCTTTCTTT.

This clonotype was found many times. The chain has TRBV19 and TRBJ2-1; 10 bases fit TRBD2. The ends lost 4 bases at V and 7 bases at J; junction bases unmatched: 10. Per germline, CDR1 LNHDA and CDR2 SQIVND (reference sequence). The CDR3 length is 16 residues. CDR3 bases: TGTGCCAGTAGTAGACTTCTAGCGGGGGCCTCGAATGAGCAGTTCTTC. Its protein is CASSRLLAGASNEQFF.

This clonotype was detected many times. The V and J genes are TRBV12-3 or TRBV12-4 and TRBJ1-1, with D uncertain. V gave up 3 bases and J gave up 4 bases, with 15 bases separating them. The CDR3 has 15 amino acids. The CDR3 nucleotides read TGTGCCAGCAGTTTTCTACCGGGCACGGGCACTGAAGCTTTCTTT. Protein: CASSFLPGTGTEAFF.

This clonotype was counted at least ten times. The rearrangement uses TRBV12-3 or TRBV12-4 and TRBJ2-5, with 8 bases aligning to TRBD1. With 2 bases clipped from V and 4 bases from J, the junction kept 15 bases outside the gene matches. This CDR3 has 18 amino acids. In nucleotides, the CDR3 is TGTGCCAGCAGTTTAATTGACGGGAGACAGGGGCTCTCAGAGACCCAGTACTTC. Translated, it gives CASSLIDGRQGLSETQYF.

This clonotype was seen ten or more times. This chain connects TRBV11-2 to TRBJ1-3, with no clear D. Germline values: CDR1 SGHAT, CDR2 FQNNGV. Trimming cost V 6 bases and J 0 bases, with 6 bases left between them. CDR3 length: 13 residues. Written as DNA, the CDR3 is TGTGCCAGCAGAACTAGCTCTGGAAACACCATATATTTT. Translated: CASRTSSGNTIYF.

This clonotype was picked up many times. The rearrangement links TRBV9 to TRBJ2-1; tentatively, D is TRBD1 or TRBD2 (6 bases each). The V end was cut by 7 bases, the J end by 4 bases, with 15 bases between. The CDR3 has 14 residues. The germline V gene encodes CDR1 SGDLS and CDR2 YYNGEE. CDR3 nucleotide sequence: TGTGCCAGCGGGGGCGGGGTCGGTTACAATGAGCAGTTCTTC. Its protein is CASGGGVGYNEQFF.

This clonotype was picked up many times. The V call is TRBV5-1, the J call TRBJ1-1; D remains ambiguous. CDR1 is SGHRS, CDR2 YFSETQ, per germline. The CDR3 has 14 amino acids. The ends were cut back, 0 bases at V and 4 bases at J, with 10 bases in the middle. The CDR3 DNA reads TGCGCCAGCAGCTTGGGTCTCTCGAGCACTGAAGCTTTCTTT. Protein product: CASSLGLSSTEAFF.

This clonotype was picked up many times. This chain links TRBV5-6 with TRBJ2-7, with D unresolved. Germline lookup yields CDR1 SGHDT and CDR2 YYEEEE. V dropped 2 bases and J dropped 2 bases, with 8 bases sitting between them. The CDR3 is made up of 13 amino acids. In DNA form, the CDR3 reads TGTGCCAGCAGCTTTACTGGTCCCTACGAGCAGTACTTC. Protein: CASSFTGPYEQYF. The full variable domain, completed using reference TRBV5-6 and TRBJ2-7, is DAGVTQSPTHLIKTRGQQVTLRCSPKSGHDTVSWYQQALGQGPQFIFQYYEEEERQRGNFPDRFSGHQFPNYSSELNVNALLLGDSALYLCASSFTGPYEQYFGPGTRLTVT.

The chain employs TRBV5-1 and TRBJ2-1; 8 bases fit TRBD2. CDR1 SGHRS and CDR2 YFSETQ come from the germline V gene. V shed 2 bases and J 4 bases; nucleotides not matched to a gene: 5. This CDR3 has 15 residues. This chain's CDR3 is CASSFVGGAYNEQFF. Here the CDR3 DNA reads TGCGCCAGCAGCTTCGTCGGGGGGGCTTACAATGAGCAGTTCTTC.

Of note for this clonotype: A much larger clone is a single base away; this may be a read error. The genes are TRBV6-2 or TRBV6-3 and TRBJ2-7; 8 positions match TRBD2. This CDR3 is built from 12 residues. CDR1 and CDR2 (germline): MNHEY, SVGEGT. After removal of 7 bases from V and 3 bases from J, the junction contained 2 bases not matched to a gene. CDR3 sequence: CASTLAGYEQYF. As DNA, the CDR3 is TGTGCCAGCACTCTAGCGGGCTACGAGCAGTACTTC.

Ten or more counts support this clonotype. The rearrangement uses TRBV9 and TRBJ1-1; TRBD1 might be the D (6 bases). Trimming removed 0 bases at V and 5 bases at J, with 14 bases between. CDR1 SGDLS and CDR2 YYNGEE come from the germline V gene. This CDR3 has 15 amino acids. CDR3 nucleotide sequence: TGTGCCAGCAGCGTAGCTCCGGGGGCAGGAACTGAAGCTTTCTTT. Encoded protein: CASSVAPGAGTEAFF.

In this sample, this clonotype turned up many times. As DNA, the CDR3 is TGTGCCAGCAGCTTATCGGTAGAGCAGCCCTTACCCTACGAGCAGTACTTC. Translating gives CASSLSVEQPLPYEQYF. This chain connects TRBV7-8 to TRBJ2-7; D is undetermined. Trimming left V 2 bases short and J 2 bases short, with 19 bases between. In germline, CDR1 is SGHVS, CDR2 FQNEAQ. The CDR3 extends over 17 amino acids.

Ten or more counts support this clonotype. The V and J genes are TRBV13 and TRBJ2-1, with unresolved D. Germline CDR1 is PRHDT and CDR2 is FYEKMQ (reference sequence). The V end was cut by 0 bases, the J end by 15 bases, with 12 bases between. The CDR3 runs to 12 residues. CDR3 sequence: CASSLGTSFRFF. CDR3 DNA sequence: TGTGCCAGCAGCTTAGGAACCTCATTTCGGTTCTTC. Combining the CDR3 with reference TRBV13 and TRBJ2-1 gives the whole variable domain AAGVIQSPRHLIKEKRETATLKCYPIPRHDTVYWYQQGPGQDPQFLISFYEKMQSDKGSIPDRFSAQQFSDYHSELNMSSLELGDSALYFCASSLGTSFRFFGPGTRLTVL.

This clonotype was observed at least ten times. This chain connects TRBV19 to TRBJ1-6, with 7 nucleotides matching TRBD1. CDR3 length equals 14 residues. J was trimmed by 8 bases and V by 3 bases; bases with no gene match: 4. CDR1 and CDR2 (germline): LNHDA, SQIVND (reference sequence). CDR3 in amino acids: CASSIPGGDSPLHF. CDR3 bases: TGTGCCAGTAGTATCCCAGGGGGGGATTCACCCCTCCACTTT.

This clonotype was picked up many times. CDR3 sequence reads: CASSLGLAGGEETQYF. The CDR3 nucleotides read TGTGCCAGCAGTTTAGGGCTAGCGGGGGGTGAAGAGACCCAGTACTTC. J is TRBJ2-5 and V is TRBV12-3 or TRBV12-4; 11 nucleotides agree with TRBD2. This CDR3 contains 16 residues. V shed 1 base, J shed 3 bases, and the junction held 4 bases outside the gene matches.

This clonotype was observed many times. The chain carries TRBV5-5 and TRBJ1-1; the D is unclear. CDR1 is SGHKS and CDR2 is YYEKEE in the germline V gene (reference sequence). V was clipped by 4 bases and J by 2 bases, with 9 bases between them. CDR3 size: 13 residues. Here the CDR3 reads CASSHETNTEAFF. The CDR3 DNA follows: TGTGCCAGCAGCCACGAGACAAACACTGAAGCTTTCTTT.

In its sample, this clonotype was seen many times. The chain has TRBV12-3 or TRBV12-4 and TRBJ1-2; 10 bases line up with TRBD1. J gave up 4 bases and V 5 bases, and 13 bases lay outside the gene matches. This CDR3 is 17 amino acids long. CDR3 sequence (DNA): TGTGCCAGCAGTACCGATCCGGTGGGACAGGGGACCTATGGCTACACCTTC. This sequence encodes CASSTDPVGQGTYGYTF.

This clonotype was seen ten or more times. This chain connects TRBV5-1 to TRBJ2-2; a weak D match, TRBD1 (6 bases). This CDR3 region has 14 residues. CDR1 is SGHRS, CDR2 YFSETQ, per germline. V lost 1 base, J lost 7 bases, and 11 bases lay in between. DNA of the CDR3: TGCGCCAGCAGCTTGATGACAGGCGGCGGGGAGCTGTTTTTT. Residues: CASSLMTGGGELFF.

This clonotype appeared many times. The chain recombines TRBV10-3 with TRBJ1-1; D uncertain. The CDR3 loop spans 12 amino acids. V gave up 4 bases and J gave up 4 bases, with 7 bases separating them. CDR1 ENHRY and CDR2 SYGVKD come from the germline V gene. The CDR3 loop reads CAISGLGTEAFF. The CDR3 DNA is TGTGCCATCAGTGGTCTGGGCACTGAAGCTTTCTTT.

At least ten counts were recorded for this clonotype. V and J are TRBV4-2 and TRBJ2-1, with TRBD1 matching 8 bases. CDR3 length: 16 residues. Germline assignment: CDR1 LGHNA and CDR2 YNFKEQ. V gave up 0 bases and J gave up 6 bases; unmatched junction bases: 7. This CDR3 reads CASSQDPGQETNEQFF. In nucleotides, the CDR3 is TGTGCCAGCAGCCAAGATCCGGGACAGGAGACCAATGAGCAGTTCTTC.

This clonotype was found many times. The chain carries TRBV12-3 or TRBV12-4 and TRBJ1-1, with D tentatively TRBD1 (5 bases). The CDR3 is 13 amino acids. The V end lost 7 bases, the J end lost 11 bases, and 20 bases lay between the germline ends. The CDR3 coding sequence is TGTGCCAGCAAGCCCAGGGTCCTAAGGAGGGCTTTCTTT. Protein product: CASKPRVLRRAFF.